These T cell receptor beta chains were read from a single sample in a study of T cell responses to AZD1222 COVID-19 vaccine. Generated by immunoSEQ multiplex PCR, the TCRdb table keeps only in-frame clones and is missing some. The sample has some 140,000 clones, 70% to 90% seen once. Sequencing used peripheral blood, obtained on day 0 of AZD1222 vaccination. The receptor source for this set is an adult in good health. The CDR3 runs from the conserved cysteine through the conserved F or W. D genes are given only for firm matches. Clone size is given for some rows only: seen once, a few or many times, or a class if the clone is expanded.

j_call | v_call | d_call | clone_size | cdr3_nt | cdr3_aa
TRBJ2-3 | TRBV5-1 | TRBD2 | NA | TGCGCCAGCAGCTTACCGCTAGCGGAGAGCACAGATACGCAGTATTTT | CASSLPLAESTDTQYF
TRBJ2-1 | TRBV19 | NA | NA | TGTGCCAGTAGCGCCATTGTCGGGGGCGAGTATGATGAGCAGTTCTTC | CASSAIVGGEYDEQFF
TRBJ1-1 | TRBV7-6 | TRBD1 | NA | TGTGCCAGCAGCTTAGCCGGACAGGGGAACACTGAAGCTTTCTTT | CASSLAGQGNTEAFF
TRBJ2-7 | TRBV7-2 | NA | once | TGTGCCAGCAGCGCCCTCCTGGGAGGTGGGTACGAGCAGTACTTC | CASSALLGGGYEQYF
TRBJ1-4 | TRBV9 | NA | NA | TGTGCCAGCAGCCCCGGGAATGAAAAACTGTTTTTT | CASSPGNEKLFF
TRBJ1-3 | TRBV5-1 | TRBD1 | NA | TGCGCCAGCAGGATCGACAGGGGGAACACCATATATTTT | CASRIDRGNTIYF
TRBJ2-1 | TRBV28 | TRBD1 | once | TGTGCCAGCAGTCCCCGGGACAGGATATTGGAGCAGTTCTTC | CASSPRDRILEQFF
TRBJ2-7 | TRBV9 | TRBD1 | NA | TGTGCCAGCAGCGTAGAACCCGGACAGGCTGCCTACGAGCAGTACTTC | CASSVEPGQAAYEQYF
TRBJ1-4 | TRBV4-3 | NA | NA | TGCGCCAGCAGCCAAGATGTGGGGCGGGCACCGAATGAAAAACTGTTTTTT | CASSQDVGRAPNEKLFF
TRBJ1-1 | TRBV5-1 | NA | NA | TGCGCCAGCAGCTTTTCACCGGGGTCCCTACGTGAAGCTTTCTTT | CASSFSPGSLREAFF
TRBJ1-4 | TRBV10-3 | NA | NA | TGTGCCATCAGTGAGGGGGGTCGTGAAAAACTGTTTTTT | CAISEGGREKLFF
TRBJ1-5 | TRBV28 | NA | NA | TGTGCCAGCAGTTTAGCTTCCTCTCATCAGCCCCAGCATTTT | CASSLASSHQPQHF
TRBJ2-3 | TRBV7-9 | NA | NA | TGTGCCAGCAGCTTAGCGAGGGGGGCAGTTACAGATACGCAGTATTTT | CASSLARGAVTDTQYF
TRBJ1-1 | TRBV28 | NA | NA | TGTGCCAGCAGTTTCCGCGTCTCGAACACTGAAGCTTTCTTT | CASSFRVSNTEAFF
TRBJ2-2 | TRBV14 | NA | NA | TGTGCCAGCAGCCAGCCCCGGGGATTGGGCGGGGAGCTGTTTTTT | CASSQPRGLGGELFF
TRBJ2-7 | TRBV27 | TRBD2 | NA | TGTGCCAGCAGTTTATCGGGAGGGCTAAGCGAGCAGTACTTC | CASSLSGGLSEQYF
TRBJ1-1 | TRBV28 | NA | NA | TGTGCCAGCAGTCCGGGAGGTTACACTGAAGCTTTCTTT | CASSPGGYTEAFF
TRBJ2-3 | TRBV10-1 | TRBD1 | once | TGCGCCAGCAGCGGACAGGTAAACAGCACAGATACGCAGTATTTT | CASSGQVNSTDTQYF
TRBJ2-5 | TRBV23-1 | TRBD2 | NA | TGCGCCAGCAGTCCCAGAACCCTAGCGGGAGATGGAGAGACCCAGTACTTC | CASSPRTLAGDGETQYF
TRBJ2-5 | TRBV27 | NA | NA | TGTGCCAGCAGCTGGGGTAGTGGGGGACTCCAAGAGACCCAGTACTTC | CASSWGSGGLQETQYF
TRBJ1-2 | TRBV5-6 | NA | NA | TGTGCCAGCAGCTTGGGTGGGGTGGGTCATGGCTACACCTTC | CASSLGGVGHGYTF
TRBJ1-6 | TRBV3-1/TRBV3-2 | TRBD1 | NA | TGTGCCAGCAGCCAAGAGCAGGGGGCAATCTATAATTCACCCCTCCACTTT | CASSQEQGAIYNSPLHF
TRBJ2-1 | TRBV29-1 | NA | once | TGCAGCGTTGACACCGTCAATGAGCAGTTCTTC | CSVDTVNEQFF
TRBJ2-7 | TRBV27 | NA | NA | TGTGCCAGCAGTTGGCAGGGGCCCGCTTACGAGCAGTACTTC | CASSWQGPAYEQYF
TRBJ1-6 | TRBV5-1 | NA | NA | TGCGCCAGCAGCCCGGGCTTCAATTCACCCCTCCACTTT | CASSPGFNSPLHF
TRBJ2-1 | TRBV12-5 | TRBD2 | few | TGTGCTAGTGGTCGGACTAGCGGGAGTAATGAGCAGTTCTTC | CASGRTSGSNEQFF
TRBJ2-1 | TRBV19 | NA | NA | TGTGCCAGTACCCCCTGGCTGGGAGACAATGAGCAGTTCTTC | CASTPWLGDNEQFF
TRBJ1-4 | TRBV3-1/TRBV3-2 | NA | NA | TGTGCCAGCAGCCAAGTGACGGGGGCGGGAGAAAAACTGTTTTTT | CASSQVTGAGEKLFF
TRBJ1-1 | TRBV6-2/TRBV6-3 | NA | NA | TGTGCCAGCAGTTACCTCTTTAACACTGAAGCTTTCTTT | CASSYLFNTEAFF
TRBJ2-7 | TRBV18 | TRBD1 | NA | TGTGCCAGCTCGTCCGGGACAGGGGAATCCTACGAGCAGTACTTC | CASSSGTGESYEQYF
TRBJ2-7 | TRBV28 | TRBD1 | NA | TGTGCCAGCAGTTTACCGACAGGGGGAATTTACGAGCAGTACTTC | CASSLPTGGIYEQYF
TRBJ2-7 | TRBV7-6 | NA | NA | TGTGCCAGCAGCTTAGTTCCGGGGGAGAGCGAGCAGTACTTC | CASSLVPGESEQYF
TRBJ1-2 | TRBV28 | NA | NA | TGTGCCAGCAGTTTAGGGGGACCAGGGGCCTATGGCTACACCTTC | CASSLGGPGAYGYTF
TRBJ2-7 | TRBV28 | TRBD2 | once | TGTGCCAGCAGTTTTGGCTGGCGGGAGGCCGGCTACGAGCAGTACTTC | CASSFGWREAGYEQYF
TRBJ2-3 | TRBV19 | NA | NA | TGTGCCAGTAGTGCCCTCGAGTGGCGGGGACTAGATACGCAGTATTTT | CASSALEWRGLDTQYF
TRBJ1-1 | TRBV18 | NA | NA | TGTGCCAGCTCGCATGGTCAGGGGCTGGACTGGGGTATGGATGAAGCTTTCTTT | CASSHGQGLDWGMDEAFF
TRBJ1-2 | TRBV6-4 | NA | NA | TGTGCCAGCAGGGCCGACCGCTCTGGAGGCTACACCTTC | CASRADRSGGYTF
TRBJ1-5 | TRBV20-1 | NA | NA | TGCAGTGCTAGTCGGCAGATCTCCTATAGCAATCAGCCCCAGCATTTT | CSASRQISYSNQPQHF
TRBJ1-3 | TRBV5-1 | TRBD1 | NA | TGCGCCAGCAGCTCCGAGGGACAGGGGTCTTTCTCTGGAAACACCATATATTTT | CASSSEGQGSFSGNTIYF
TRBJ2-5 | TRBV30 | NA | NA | TGTGCCTGGAGTGGTGGTGAGTGGGAGACCCAGTACTTC | CAWSGGEWETQYF
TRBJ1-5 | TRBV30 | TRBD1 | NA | TGTGCCTGGAGTGCTTACAGGGGAGGGGGCAATCAGCCCCAGCATTTT | CAWSAYRGGGNQPQHF
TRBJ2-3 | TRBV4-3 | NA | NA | TGCGCCAGCAGCCAAGATATCGTCCCACTGAGCACAGATACGCAGTATTTT | CASSQDIVPLSTDTQYF
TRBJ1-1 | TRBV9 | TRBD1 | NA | TGTGCCAGCAGCCCAACAGGGGGACAGAACACTGAAGCTTTCTTT | CASSPTGGQNTEAFF